This entry lists 9 T cell receptor beta chains sequenced from one sample in a study of blood T cell repertoires in COVID-19. Repertoires were generated with immunoSEQ multiplex PCR, while TCRdb's copy carries only in-frame clones and drops some. The sample contains 280,000 or so clones, 70% to 90% of which appear only once. Sequencing was carried out using PBMCs or T cells enriched from blood (not recorded which). The receptors were gathered from a man aged 30 to 45 who had recovered from COVID-19.

This clone occurred a few times. V gene TRBV7-2 combines with J gene TRBJ2-7; TRBD2 might be the D (6 bases). The germline CDR1 and CDR2 sequences are SGHTA and FQGNSA. The length of the CDR3 is 15 residues. With 5 bases removed from V and 0 bases from J, the gap between germline ends came to 14 bases. The CDR3 region has the DNA TGTGCCAGCAGCCTATCCCGGGGGTCCTCCTACGAGCAGTACTTC. It encodes CASSLSRGSSYEQYF.

This clone has only a few counts. V is TRBV11-3 and J is TRBJ2-7, with TRBD2 as a possible D gene (6 bases). Per the germline V gene, CDR1 is SGHNT and CDR2 is YENEEA. The V end lost 5 bases, the J end lost 6 bases, and 17 bases lay between the germline ends. CDR3 length: 14 amino acids. The CDR3 sequence: CASSMTTAGSEQYF. The CDR3 nucleotides are TGTGCCAGCAGCATGACGACGGCGGGGAGCGAGCAGTACTTC.

V is TRBV2 and J is TRBJ2-2; no definite D call. Germline V CDR1 and CDR2: SNHLY, FYNNEI. Between the trimmed V and J ends, which lost 4 bases and 6 bases, there was a span of 9 bases. The CDR3 is made up of 13 amino acids. In nucleotides, the CDR3 is TGTGCCAGCAGTGGACAATTGGCCGGGGAGCTGTTTTTT. It codes for CASSGQLAGELFF. The variable domain in full, with the rest retrieved from reference TRBV2 and TRBJ2-2, is EPEVTQTPSHQVTQMGQEVILRCVPISNHLYFYWYRQILGQKVEFLVSFYNNEISEKSEIFDDQFSVERPDGSNFTLKIRSTKLEDSAMYFCASSGQLAGELFFGEGSRLTVL.

The rearrangement joins TRBV2 to TRBJ1-1; no definite D call. Trimming took off 6 bases at V and 4 bases at J, with 18 bases between the two ends. Germline-derived CDR1 and CDR2 are SNHLY and FYNNEI. The CDR3 loop spans 15 amino acids. CDR3 sequence (DNA): TGTGCCAGCAGGGCCGAGGCGGGTACGGGCACTGAAGCTTTCTTT. The encoded protein is CASRAEAGTGTEAFF.

This clone was observed a single time. J is TRBJ2-1 and V is TRBV10-3; 7 bases are a match to TRBD2. Germline CDR1 ENHRY, CDR2 SYGVKD. With 2 bases clipped from V and 10 bases from J, the junction kept 8 bases outside the gene matches. The CDR3 sequence is 14 residues long. CDR3 bases: TGTGCCATCAGTGAGGGACTAGGGGCCTCGGAGCAGTTCTTC. Its translation: CAISEGLGASEQFF.

This chain links TRBV29-1 with TRBJ1-1, with 9 nucleotides matching TRBD1. V lost 5 bases, J lost 4 bases, and 5 bases stayed unmatched. Germline assignment: CDR1 SQVTM and CDR2 ANQGSEA. The CDR3 length is 13 residues. The CDR3 reads CSVWDREGTEAFF. CDR3 nucleotides: TGCAGCGTTTGGGACAGGGAAGGCACTGAAGCTTTCTTT.

The chain combines TRBV7-6 with TRBJ2-7; possibly TRBD1 for D (7 bases). Per the germline V gene, CDR1 is SGHVS and CDR2 is FNYEAQ. This CDR3 has 15 residues. The V end was cut by 2 bases, the J end by 6 bases, with 17 bases between. CDR3: CASSLMQTGRSEQYF. Written as DNA, the CDR3 is TGTGCCAGCAGCTTAATGCAGACAGGGAGGAGCGAGCAGTACTTC.

The chain is built from TRBV5-1 and TRBJ2-7, with 9 bases identical to TRBD1. The CDR3 has 15 residues. The V segment lost 4 bases and the J segment 3 bases; nucleotides outside the gene matches: 8. Germline V gene data show CDR1 as SGHRS and CDR2 as YFSETQ. CDR3 loop: CASSPRGQGVYEQYF. The CDR3 nucleotides are TGCGCCAGCAGCCCGCGGGGACAGGGAGTCTACGAGCAGTACTTC.

The rearrangement joins TRBV14 to TRBJ2-7; D may be TRBD1 (7 bases). The CDR3 totals 16 residues. V gave up 1 base and J gave up 2 bases, with 15 bases separating them. The germline V gene has CDR1 SGHDN and CDR2 FVKESK. CDR3 amino acids: CASSQGGGTVPYEQYF. CDR3 nucleotides: TGTGCCAGCAGCCAAGGGGGCGGGACAGTTCCCTACGAGCAGTACTTC. The full variable domain, completed using reference TRBV14 and TRBJ2-7, is EAGVTQFPSHSVIEKGQTVTLRCDPISGHDNLYWYRRVMGKEIKFLLHFVKESKQDESGMPNNRFLAERTGGTYSTLKVQPAELEDSGVYFCASSQGGGTVPYEQYFGPGTRLTVT.